One sample yielded the 23 T cell receptor beta chains listed below, sequenced in a study of T cells in tuberculosis. Time point described: new active TB diagnosis, blood taken before or within 7 days of starting treatment. Method: immunoSEQ multiplex PCR; TCRdb's copy keeps in-frame clones and lacks some. The sample shows some 31,000 clones, 75% to 95% of them seen only once. Specimen: PBMCs, collected at tuberculosis diagnosis. These receptors all come from an adult with tuberculosis.

In its sample, this clone was seen a few times. This chain's CDR3 is CASSETGSTDTQYF. The DNA for the CDR3 is TGTGCCAGCAGTGAGACAGGGAGCACAGATACGCAGTATTTT. The chain combines TRBV6-4 with TRBJ2-3; the match to TRBD1 covers 7 bases. V lost 3 bases and J lost 0; bases outside the gene matches: 0. CDR3 size: 14 residues. Germline V gene sequence: CDR1 MRHNA, CDR2 SNTAGT.

The chain is built from TRBV7-8 and TRBJ1-2, with D maybe TRBD1 (6 bases). V was cut by 5 bases and J by 8 bases, with 15 bases left in between. The germline gives CDR1 SGHVS, CDR2 FQNEAQ. This CDR3 has 13 amino acids. The CDR3 reads CASSREGVWGYTF. CDR3 nucleotide sequence: TGTGCCAGCAGCCGGGAGGGGGTATGGGGCTACACCTTC. Looking up the rest from reference TRBV7-8 and TRBJ1-2 gives the full variable domain: GAGVSQSPRYKVAKRGQDVALRCDPISGHVSLFWYQQALGQGPEFLTYFQNEAQLDKSGLPSDRFFAERPEGSVSTLKIQRTQQEDSAVYLCASSREGVWGYTFGSGTRLTVV.

This clone was seen a handful of times. V gene TRBV19 combines with J gene TRBJ1-2, with 7 nucleotides matching TRBD1. This CDR3 has 16 residues. CDR1 LNHDA and CDR2 SQIVND come from the germline V gene (reference sequence). J gave up 2 bases and V 2 bases, and 8 bases lay outside the gene matches. CDR3 nucleotide sequence: TGTGCCAGTAGTATAATGAAGGGGGCGCAAAACTATGGCTACACCTTC. Its translation: CASSIMKGAQNYGYTF. Filled out from reference TRBV19 and TRBJ1-2, the complete variable domain reads DGGITQSPKYLFRKEGQNVTLSCEQNLNHDAMYWYRQDPGQGLRLIYYSQIVNDFQKGDIAEGYSVSREKKESFPLTVTSAQKNPTAFYLCASSIMKGAQNYGYTFGSGTRLTVV.

V usage is TRBV6-4 and J usage is TRBJ2-4; maybe TRBD1 (7 bases). The CDR3 loop spans 15 amino acids. Germline loops: CDR1 MRHNA, CDR2 SNTAGT. Trimming left V 7 bases short and J 6 bases short, with 19 bases between. The CDR3 sequence is CASTSSGGQGNIQYF. In nucleotides, the CDR3 is TGTGCCAGCACCTCATCAGGGGGGCAGGGAAACATTCAGTACTTC.

The chain has TRBV6-5 and TRBJ1-1, with D possibly TRBD1 on 5 matching bases. The germline V gene encodes CDR1 MNHEY and CDR2 SVGAGI. V lost 5 bases and J 7 bases, leaving 14 bases between the germline ends. There are 13 residues in the CDR3. CDR3 sequence reads: CASSPGQEIEAFF. CDR3 in DNA: TGTGCCAGCAGTCCCGGACAAGAAATTGAAGCTTTCTTT.

The rearrangement links TRBV12-5 to TRBJ2-3; perhaps TRBD2 as D (5 bases). Trimming took off 3 bases at V and 3 bases at J, with 22 bases between the two ends. The length of the CDR3 is 18 residues. Germline loops: CDR1 LGHNT, CDR2 FRNRAP. CDR3 coding DNA: TGTGCTAGTGGTTTAGCGCTTTGGGGAAGCGGTCGAACAGATACGCAGTATTTT. It codes for CASGLALWGSGRTDTQYF.

The rearrangement joins TRBV30 to TRBJ1-5; tentatively, D is TRBD1 (5 bases). The CDR3 is 16 residues long. Trimming removed 2 bases from V and 3 bases from J, with 17 bases in between. Per the germline V gene, CDR1 is GTSNPN and CDR2 is SVGIG (reference sequence). CDR3 residues: CAWSLYGGTANQPQHF. The CDR3 DNA reads as TGTGCCTGGAGTCTTTACGGGGGGACGGCCAATCAGCCCCAGCATTTT.

The chain couples TRBV11-2 to TRBJ1-6, with 8 nucleotides matching TRBD1. With 5 bases clipped from V and 6 bases from J, the junction kept 3 bases outside the gene matches. CDR1 SGHAT and CDR2 FQNNGV come from the germline V gene. This CDR3 region has 14 residues. The CDR3 spells CASSKDRGNSPLHF. CDR3 nucleotide sequence: TGTGCCAGCAGCAAAGACAGGGGTAATTCACCCCTCCACTTT. Supplemented by reference TRBV11-2 and TRBJ1-6, the full variable domain reads EAGVAQSPRYKIIEKRQSVAFWCNPISGHATLYWYQQILGQGPKLLIQFQNNGVVDDSQLPKDRFSAERLKGVDSTLKIQPAKLEDSAVYLCASSKDRGNSPLHFGNGTRLTVT.

V gene TRBV4-1 combines with J gene TRBJ2-7, with a tentative D call TRBD1 (6 bases). The germline gives CDR1 MGHRA, CDR2 YSYEKL. V was cut by 0 bases and J by 2 bases, with 11 bases left in between. The CDR3 runs to 15 residues. The CDR3 nucleotides are TGCGCCAGCAGCCAAGACCAGGGGAGCACCTACGAGCAGTACTTC. Protein product: CASSQDQGSTYEQYF.

This sequence joins TRBV2 and TRBJ1-1; maybe TRBD1 (5 bases). This CDR3 spans 15 amino acids. V dropped 5 bases and J dropped 3 bases, with 16 bases sitting between them. Germline-derived CDR1 and CDR2 are SNHLY and FYNNEI. The CDR3: CASSSTGGLDTEAFF. The CDR3 DNA is TGTGCCAGCAGTTCCACCGGGGGGTTGGACACTGAAGCTTTCTTT.

The V gene is TRBV28, the J gene TRBJ2-7; maybe TRBD1 (6 bases). Germline values: CDR1 MDHEN, CDR2 SYDVKM. V was pared by 6 bases and J by 3 bases, with 12 bases between. This CDR3 has 13 residues. As DNA, the CDR3 is TGTGCCAGCAGCCCAGGGACACTCTACGAGCAGTACGTC. This codes for CASSPGTLYEQYV.

The V and J genes are TRBV5-6 and TRBJ1-5; no definite D call. V lost 4 bases, J lost 3 bases, and 17 bases lay in between. This CDR3 contains 16 residues. Germline V gene sequence: CDR1 SGHDT, CDR2 YYEEEE. For the CDR3, the DNA is TGTGCCAGCAGCCGCTCCACTCAGCGTTACAATCAGCCCCAGCATTTT. It specifies CASSRSTQRYNQPQHF. Variable domain in full (rest from reference TRBV5-6 and TRBJ1-5): DAGVTQSPTHLIKTRGQQVTLRCSPKSGHDTVSWYQQALGQGPQFIFQYYEEEERQRGNFPDRFSGHQFPNYSSELNVNALLLGDSALYLCASSRSTQRYNQPQHFGDGTRLSIL.

The rearrangement links TRBV5-4 to TRBJ1-6, with D possibly TRBD1 on 6 matching bases. V lost 4 bases to trimming and J lost 16 bases, with 18 bases between them. The CDR3 has 13 amino acids. The V gene's germline CDR1 is SGHNT and CDR2 YYREEE (reference sequence). This chain's CDR3 is CASSPDSSAILHF. The DNA of the CDR3 is TGTGCCAGCAGCCCGGACAGTTCCGCTATTCTCCACTTT.

This rearrangement joins TRBV12-5 to TRBJ1-3; D gene ambiguous. Between the trimmed V and J ends, which lost 2 bases and 0 bases, there was a span of 17 bases. This CDR3 spans 18 amino acids. Germline V gene data show CDR1 as LGHNT and CDR2 as FRNRAP. CDR3 region: CASGLKVRAGDSGNTIYF. The CDR3, as DNA: TGTGCTAGTGGTTTGAAGGTGAGGGCTGGGGACTCTGGAAACACCATATATTTT.

The gene calls are TRBV6-5 and TRBJ2-2; tentative D call: TRBD2 (5 bases). The CDR3 sequence is 12 residues long. The germline V gene has CDR1 MNHEY and CDR2 SVGAGI. The germline V and J ends were trimmed by 5 bases and 12 bases, with 13 bases remaining between them. The CDR3 here is CASSPATGKLFF. The CDR3 DNA is TGTGCCAGCAGTCCAGCCACGGGGAAGCTGTTTTTT.

The V call is TRBV4-3, the J call TRBJ2-6; 8 nucleotides align to TRBD1. The germline CDR1 and CDR2 sequences are LGHNA and YSLEER. V lost 4 bases and J lost 0; bases outside the gene matches: 8. The CDR3 contains 18 residues. The CDR3 is CASSRNRQGPSGANVLTF. The CDR3 bases are TGCGCCAGCAGCCGGAACCGACAGGGGCCCTCTGGGGCCAACGTCCTGACTTTC.

The rearrangement links TRBV11-3 to TRBJ1-2; 7 bases are a match to TRBD1. Germline CDR1 SGHNT, CDR2 YENEEA. The CDR3 loop spans 16 amino acids. V lost 1 base, J lost 3 bases, and 8 bases stayed unmatched. The CDR3 DNA sequence: TGTGCCAGCAGCTTAGGCGGGGACAGAGGCGACTATGGCTACACCTTC. Translated, it gives CASSLGGDRGDYGYTF. The entire variable domain, with the rest obtained from reference TRBV11-3 and TRBJ1-2, is as follows: EAGVVQSPRYKIIEKKQPVAFWCNPISGHNTLYWYLQNLGQGPELLIRYENEEAVDDSQLPKDRFSAERLKGVDSTLKIQPAELGDSAVYLCASSLGGDRGDYGYTFGSGTRLTVV.

This sequence joins TRBV5-4 and TRBJ1-2, with D maybe TRBD1 (6 bases). The CDR3 has 15 residues. V was trimmed by 5 bases and J by 2 bases, leaving 16 bases between them. Germline lookup yields CDR1 SGHNT and CDR2 YYREEE (reference sequence). For the CDR3, the DNA is TGTGCCAGCAGTCCATTACCGACAGGAAACTATGGCTACACCTTC. As protein: CASSPLPTGNYGYTF.

The chain recombines TRBV4-1 with TRBJ2-1; maybe TRBD1 (7 bases). Trimming took 0 bases from V and 4 from J, leaving 13 bases between them. The CDR3 has 16 residues. Germline CDR1 reads MGHRA; CDR2 reads YSYEKL. The CDR3 region is CASSQEGPGGYNEQFF. The CDR3 DNA is TGCGCCAGCAGCCAAGAGGGCCCAGGGGGGTACAATGAGCAGTTCTTC.

The chain links TRBV18 to TRBJ1-2; TRBD1 matches at 7 bases. The germline V gene has CDR1 KGHSH and CDR2 LQKENI. After removal of 4 bases from V and 0 bases from J, the junction contained 8 bases not matched to a gene. CDR3 size: 16 residues. DNA for the CDR3: TGTGCCAGCTCACTAACTCGGACAGGCACTAACTATGGCTACACCTTC. This gives the protein CASSLTRTGTNYGYTF.

The chain combines TRBV5-1 with TRBJ2-5; 9 nucleotides line up with TRBD2. Losses at the gene ends were 0 bases for V and 1 base for J; bases not matched to a gene: 1. The CDR3 covers 15 residues. The V gene's germline CDR1 is SGHRS and CDR2 YFSETQ. CDR3 region: CASSLGGGAQETQYF. Here the CDR3 DNA reads TGCGCCAGCAGCTTGGGCGGGGGGGCCCAAGAGACCCAGTACTTC.

CDR3 sequence reads: CASSWEGGSGANVLTF. CDR3 sequence (DNA): TGTGCCAGCAGTTGGGAGGGAGGTTCTGGGGCCAACGTCCTGACTTTC. This chain uses TRBV28 with TRBJ2-6, with 7 bases fitting TRBD2. The CDR3 spans 16 residues. Trimming took 4 bases from V and 1 from J; bases not matched to a gene: 4. CDR1 is MDHEN and CDR2 is SYDVKM in the germline V gene.

This rearrangement joins TRBV6-1 to TRBJ2-1, with 8 bases lining up with TRBD2. The CDR3 covers 14 residues. Trimming at V came to 6 bases and at J to 8 bases, leaving 9 bases not matched to a gene. The germline gives CDR1 MNHNS, CDR2 SASEGT. The CDR3 DNA is TGTGCCAGCAGGGGGACTAGTTGGGGTGATGAGCAGTTCTTC. This gives the protein CASRGTSWGDEQFF.